This T cell receptor beta chain stems from a study of blood T cells in healthy people across ages. Study-wide findings and caveats: PBMCs that were unsorted prevented a conclusive naive versus antigen-experienced comparison. Estimates drawn from one million T cells were deemed to understate diversity. Roughly linearly, TCR beta diversity per million T cells fell as age increased.

Using a J-beta primer mix together with a sample-barcoded 5' primer, a second PCR was run for roughly 6 to 11 cycles. TCRdb reprocessed the 5' RACE reads via MiXCR and lists one record per CDR3 protein. This repertoire shows 780,000 or so distinct CDR3 sequences, more than 50% found once; its top ten account for around a quarter. From germline, CDR1 is SGHTA and CDR2 FQGTGA. The CDR3 contains 13 residues. V lost 5 bases to trimming and J lost 6 bases, with 13 bases between them. Remarks on this clonotype: The antigen remains undetermined.

The sequence was collected from a man aged 35 to 55 in good health. Sequenced: blood. This chain connects TRBV7-3 to TRBJ1-2; a weak D match, TRBD1 (5 bases). This CDR3 is CASSREGAHGYTF. CDR3 in DNA: TGTGCCAGCAGCCGGGAAGGGGCACATGGCTACACCTTC.